The 23 T cell receptor beta chains in this list originate from one sample, sequenced in a study of Graves' ophthalmopathy and Graves' hyperthyroidism. RNA transcripts served as template for amplifying TCR beta CDR3 sequences. HTBI-primed first-round RT-PCR preceded second-round multiplex PCR. One entry per CDR3 protein, called by TCRdb with MiXCR from the multiplex PCR reads. The data show about 480,000 distinct CDR3 sequences, under 15% seen once. What was sequenced was blood. The receptors shown here come from a woman in her thirties with Graves' ophthalmopathy.

This clonotype was seen many times. The CDR3 DNA sequence: TGTGCCAGCAGTGAGGACTTTAGCAATCAGCCCCAGCATTTT. Amino acids: CASSEDFSNQPQHF. The chain joins TRBV6-1 to TRBJ1-5; D unclear. CDR3 length equals 14 residues. In germline, CDR1 is MNHNS, CDR2 SASEGT. Between the trimmed V and J ends, which lost 3 bases and 0 bases, there was a span of 6 bases.

This clonotype has ten or more counts. The chain combines TRBV6-5 with TRBJ1-1; D is possibly TRBD1 (5 bases). The V gene lost 4 bases and the J gene lost 4 bases, with 7 bases spanning the gap. The germline CDR1 and CDR2 sequences are MNHEY and SVGAGI. This CDR3 spans 12 amino acids. DNA for the CDR3: TGTGCCAGCAGTTGGGGGGGCACTGAAGCTTTCTTT. It encodes CASSWGGTEAFF.

In its sample, this clonotype was seen many times. The chain joins TRBV6-1 to TRBJ2-2; maybe TRBD2 (6 bases). Trimming took 5 bases from V and 4 from J, leaving 20 bases between them. The germline gives CDR1 MNHNS, CDR2 SASEGT. The CDR3 runs to 17 residues. The CDR3, as DNA: TGTGCCAGCAGTCGAATAACCGGGACTTTGGGCACCGGGGAGCTGTTTTTT. It specifies CASSRITGTLGTGELFF.

At least ten counts were recorded for this clonotype. V gene TRBV3-1 combines with J gene TRBJ2-7; 7 positions match TRBD1. The length of the CDR3 is 17 residues. V lost 0 bases and J lost 0; bases outside the gene matches: 8. The germline V gene has CDR1 LGHDT and CDR2 YNNKEL (reference sequence). CDR3 nucleotide sequence: TGTGCCAGCAGCCAAGATGTCCCCCGGGACAGCTCCTACGAGCAGTACTTC. Its translation is CASSQDVPRDSSYEQYF.

This chain uses TRBV12-3 or TRBV12-4 with TRBJ1-1; 7 nucleotides line up with TRBD1. The length of the CDR3 is 14 residues. Losses at the gene ends were 5 bases for V and 6 bases for J; bases not matched to a gene: 9. In nucleotides, the CDR3 is TGTGCCAGCAGTCCCCGACAGGGTCTTCCTGAAGCTTTCTTT. Translated: CASSPRQGLPEAFF.

A few counts support this clonotype. CDR3 nucleotides: TGTGCCTGGAGTGCTCAATCGGGACAGCCCCAGCATTTT. It specifies CAWSAQSGQPQHF. J is TRBJ1-5 and V is TRBV30; no definite D call. The germline CDR1 and CDR2 sequences are GTSNPN and SVGIG (reference sequence). The CDR3 has 13 amino acids. V lost 1 base and J 7 bases, leaving 11 bases between the germline ends.

This clonotype was found many times. J is TRBJ2-2 and V is TRBV18; possible D gene TRBD1, 5 bases. Trimming removed 3 bases at V and 0 bases at J, with 11 bases between. Germline loops: CDR1 KGHSH, CDR2 LQKENI. CDR3 size: 16 residues. CDR3 sequence reads: CASSPRSTANTGELFF. The CDR3 nucleotides read TGTGCCAGCTCACCGCGGTCGACAGCGAACACCGGGGAGCTGTTTTTT.

CDR3 amino acids: CASSAEGYVSEAFF. CDR3 DNA sequence: TGTGCCAGCAGCGCAGAGGGTTACGTGTCTGAAGCTTTCTTT. The chain has TRBV9 and TRBJ1-1; D is ambiguous. Germline V gene data show CDR1 as SGDLS and CDR2 as YYNGEE. The CDR3 is made up of 14 amino acids. Trimming shortened V by 3 bases and J by 6 bases, and 15 bases separated the two germline ends.

This clonotype was observed many times. The V gene is TRBV3-1, the J gene TRBJ2-5; a possible D gene is TRBD2 (7 bases). Trimming left V 3 bases short and J 3 bases short, with 11 bases between. This CDR3 comprises 14 residues. Germline values: CDR1 LGHDT, CDR2 YNNKEL (reference sequence). The CDR3 bases are TGTGCCAGCAGCCAGCGGGGGCCTAAAGAGACCCAGTACTTC. It yields the protein CASSQRGPKETQYF.

This clonotype was recorded many times. An end of the junction differs from the germline gene, which may be a read error. This chain's CDR3 is CASNSLAEDGHTF. CDR3 in DNA: TGCGCCAGCAATTCGTTGGCGGAGGATGGCCACACCTTC. The rearrangement uses TRBV5-1 and TRBJ1-2; D is uncertain. The CDR3 is 13 residues long. The germline V gene has CDR1 SGHRS and CDR2 YFSETQ.

The table lists this clonotype with many counts. The chain joins TRBV6-1 to TRBJ1-6; D ambiguous. The germline CDR1 and CDR2 sequences are MNHNS and SASEGT. The CDR3 consists of 15 residues. V lost 2 bases and J lost 7, with 12 bases in between. Here the CDR3 reads CASSESPEMNSPLHF. CDR3 nucleotides: TGTGCCAGCAGTGAATCGCCAGAGATGAATTCACCCCTCCACTTT.

There are many counts of this clonotype. The chain has TRBV15 and TRBJ1-2, with D maybe TRBD1 (5 bases). The CDR3 totals 16 residues. CDR1 is LNHNV and CDR2 is YYDKDF in the germline V gene (reference sequence). V dropped 1 base and J dropped 2 bases, with 14 bases sitting between them. The CDR3 loop reads CATSRGIGTLNYGYTF. The CDR3 bases are TGTGCCACCAGCAGAGGGATTGGGACCCTCAACTATGGCTACACCTTC.

This clonotype came up many times. The gene calls are TRBV28 and TRBJ2-4; the D is unclear. The CDR3 is 16 residues long. V lost 5 bases and J lost 0, with 14 bases in between. Germline assignment: CDR1 MDHEN and CDR2 SYDVKM. The CDR3, as DNA: TGTGCCAGCAGTGGTACAAGGGCACTAGCCAAAAACATTCAGTACTTC. This gives the protein CASSGTRALAKNIQYF.

This clonotype was detected ten times or more. The chain combines TRBV6-1 with TRBJ2-7; 12 bases match TRBD2. CDR3 length equals 16 residues. V trimming: 6 bases; J trimming: 1 base; junction bases outside the gene matches: 7. Per the germline V gene, CDR1 is MNHNS and CDR2 is SASEGT. The CDR3 sequence: CASRTRTSGASYEQYF. DNA for the CDR3: TGTGCCAGCAGAACTAGGACTAGCGGGGCTTCCTACGAGCAGTACTTC.

This clonotype was seen at least ten times. The CDR3 reads CASSIQGTHTEAFF. CDR3 in DNA: TGTGCCAGTAGTATACAGGGGACACACACTGAAGCTTTCTTT. The chain has TRBV19 and TRBJ1-1; a weak D match, TRBD1 (6 bases). This CDR3 contains 14 residues. Germline assignment: CDR1 LNHDA and CDR2 SQIVND (reference sequence). The germline V and J ends were trimmed by 2 bases and 3 bases, with 10 bases remaining between them. Drawing the rest from reference TRBV19 and TRBJ1-1, the complete variable domain is DGGITQSPKYLFRKEGQNVTLSCEQNLNHDAMYWYRQDPGQGLRLIYYSQIVNDFQKGDIAEGYSVSREKKESFPLTVTSAQKNPTAFYLCASSIQGTHTEAFFGQGTRLTVV.

This clonotype was counted ten times or more. The chain is built from TRBV12-3 or TRBV12-4 and TRBJ2-7; 11 bases are a match to TRBD2. The CDR3 totals 16 residues. V was pared by 6 bases and J by 0 bases, with 7 bases of the junction left unmatched. CDR3 DNA: TGTGCCAGCAGCCCGGGACTAGCGGAGCACTCCTACGAGCAGTACTTC. This codes for CASSPGLAEHSYEQYF.

This clonotype occurred many times. V is TRBV4-1 and J is TRBJ2-2, with 9 bases fitting TRBD2. The CDR3 loop spans 19 amino acids. Germline trimming cut 0 bases from V and 0 bases from J; bases unmatched to any gene: 8. Germline lookup yields CDR1 MGHRA and CDR2 YSYEKL. Here the CDR3 reads CASSQETSGLLTNTGELFF. CDR3 bases: TGCGCCAGCAGCCAAGAAACTAGCGGGCTGCTAACGAACACCGGGGAGCTGTTTTTT.

This sequence joins TRBV6-2 or TRBV6-3 and TRBJ1-2; no clear D gene. The length of the CDR3 is 14 residues. The ends were cut back, 7 bases at V and 5 bases at J, with 17 bases in the middle. The germline V gene encodes CDR1 MNHEY and CDR2 SVGEGT. The CDR3 DNA reads TGTGCCAGCATCTTCGCCTCCGAGGGATATGGCTACACCTTC. It encodes CASIFASEGYGYTF.

This clonotype has ten or more counts. The chain has TRBV28 and TRBJ1-1; D is possibly TRBD1 (6 bases). Germline loops: CDR1 MDHEN, CDR2 SYDVKM. The CDR3 spans 14 residues. V lost 6 bases to trimming and J lost 1 base, with 12 bases between them. The CDR3 spells CASSLTGKNTEAFF. In nucleotides, the CDR3 is TGTGCCAGCAGCCTAACAGGGAAGAACACTGAAGCTTTCTTT.

This clonotype was counted at least ten times. The chain uses TRBV6-5 and TRBJ1-2; D may be TRBD1 (6 bases). The CDR3 spans 16 residues. V lost 0 bases and J 4 bases, leaving 15 bases between the germline ends. CDR1 and CDR2 (germline): MNHEY, SVGAGI. The CDR3 here is CASSYSGGGKSYGYTF. CDR3 in DNA: TGTGCCAGCAGTTACTCAGGAGGGGGAAAGTCCTATGGCTACACCTTC.

This rearrangement joins TRBV19 to TRBJ2-4; 7 bases are a match to TRBD1. The CDR3 covers 16 residues. After removal of 7 bases from V and 1 base from J, the junction contained 10 bases not matched to a gene. The germline V gene has CDR1 LNHDA and CDR2 SQIVND (reference sequence). Here the CDR3 reads CASTPTGQSAKNIQYF. The DNA for the CDR3 is TGTGCCAGTACCCCGACGGGACAGTCCGCCAAAAACATTCAGTACTTC.

This clonotype has ten or more counts. V usage is TRBV12-3 or TRBV12-4 and J usage is TRBJ1-2; maybe TRBD1 (5 bases). The V end lost 4 bases, the J end lost 3 bases, and 12 bases lay between the germline ends. This CDR3 has 14 amino acids. The CDR3 bases are TGTGCCAGCAGTTCCGCCGACAGCTACTATGGCTACACCTTC. It encodes CASSSADSYYGYTF.

At least ten counts were recorded for this clonotype. This chain joins TRBV11-2 and TRBJ2-7; D gene uncertain. Deletions cut 0 bases from V and 3 bases from J, with 9 bases between. The CDR3 consists of 14 residues. In germline, CDR1 is SGHAT, CDR2 FQNNGV. The CDR3 DNA reads as TGTGCCAGCAGCTTAGATAGGGATTACTACGAGCAGTACTTC. As protein: CASSLDRDYYEQYF.